This T cell receptor (beta chain) was sequenced for a study of T cell responses to AZD1222 COVID-19 vaccine. To note about this clone: Antigen: not known.

The protocol was immunoSEQ multiplex PCR, while the TCRdb copy is restricted to in-frame clones and leaves out a portion. The sample carries 140,000 to 150,000 clones, 80% to 95% recorded once. Study observations and caveats: Clonal diversity may have been underestimated, and the donors were mostly white British, with more females than males.

The CDR3 extends over 13 amino acids. Germline assignment: CDR1 WSHSY and CDR2 SAAADI. V lost 3 bases and J 5 bases, leaving 11 bases between the germline ends. This material consisted of peripheral blood, taken on day 0 of AZD1222 vaccination. The chain employs TRBV10-2 and TRBJ2-7, with D possibly being TRBD2 (5 bases). The origin of this receptor is an adult in good health. CDR3 region: CASSEASRHEQYF. DNA for the CDR3: TGCGCCAGCAGTGAAGCTAGCCGGCACGAGCAGTACTTC.